The 30 T cell receptor beta chains reported below all come from one sample, sequenced in a study of T-cell memory formation after mild COVID-19. Via MiXCR, TCRdb re-called the 5' RACE reads, giving one row per CDR3 protein. The data contain approximately 430,000 distinct CDR3 sequences, 23% of them singletons. What was sequenced was PBMCs or a T cell subset sorted from them (not recorded which). The source is an adult woman who had mild COVID-19 (a few samples of this study predate the infection). Cell type and time point are not known.

This clonotype has just a few counts. The chain couples TRBV5-6 to TRBJ1-2, with a possible D match to TRBD1 (6 bases). V lost 4 bases, J lost 0 bases, and 10 bases lay in between. CDR1 and CDR2 (germline): SGHDT, YYEEEE. CDR3 length: 14 amino acids. The CDR3 region is CASSVDRTNYGYTF. The CDR3 DNA reads TGTGCCAGCAGCGTGGACAGAACTAACTATGGCTACACCTTC.

This clonotype has only a few counts. CDR3 in amino acids: CSHLGDRFTDTQYF. The CDR3 region has the DNA TGCAGCCACCTAGGGGACAGATTCACAGATACGCAGTATTTT. The chain joins TRBV29-1 to TRBJ2-3; 7 nucleotides match TRBD1. Germline CDR1 and CDR2: SQVTM and ANQGSEA. V shed 8 bases, J shed 2 bases, and the junction held 10 bases outside the gene matches. This CDR3 region has 14 residues.

The chain combines TRBV7-9 with TRBJ2-3; perhaps TRBD1 as D (7 bases). Trimming took off 6 bases at V and 3 bases at J, with 13 bases between the two ends. Germline V gives CDR1 SEHNR, CDR2 FQNEAQ (reference sequence). CDR3 size: 14 residues. Written as DNA, the CDR3 is TGTGCCAGCAGGCTGCCAGGGGGGACAGATACGCAGTATTTT. Protein product: CASRLPGGTDTQYF.

This clonotype was found a few times. The chain links TRBV18 to TRBJ1-1, with 7 bases matching TRBD1. This CDR3 has 15 residues. CDR1 KGHSH and CDR2 LQKENI come from the germline V gene. The trim removed 1 base at V and 1 base at J, leaving 3 bases unmatched. CDR3 sequence: CASSPRGQTNTEAFF. In DNA, the CDR3 is TGTGCCAGCTCACCACGGGGACAGACGAACACTGAAGCTTTCTTT.

In its sample, this clonotype was seen many times. The chain is built from TRBV25-1 and TRBJ1-5, with D uncertain. The germline V gene encodes CDR1 MGHDK and CDR2 SYGVNS. The CDR3 contains 16 residues. The V and J ends lost 4 bases and 7 bases respectively, with 20 bases between them. The CDR3 protein is CASSGGVVPDLQPQHF. In DNA, the CDR3 is TGTGCCAGCAGTGGCGGGGTCGTCCCCGATCTACAGCCCCAGCATTTT.

This chain uses TRBV14 with TRBJ2-7; 16 bases agree with TRBD2. This CDR3 has 21 residues. With V trimmed by 2 bases and J by 4 bases, 17 bases remained unmatched. CDR1 is SGHDN and CDR2 is FVKESK in the germline V gene. The CDR3 nucleotides are TGTGCCAGCAGCCAATTCTTACCCGGGACTAGCGGGAGGGCTTCGATGTACGAGCAGTACTTC. The encoded protein is CASSQFLPGTSGRASMYEQYF.

This clonotype was counted ten times or more. V and J are TRBV4-2 and TRBJ2-1, with D possibly being TRBD2 (6 bases). The length of the CDR3 is 16 residues. Germline CDR1 is LGHNA and CDR2 is YNFKEQ. V lost 0 bases and J lost 4, with 13 bases in between. The CDR3 DNA sequence: TGTGCCAGCAGCCAAGATACCGGGACTTTATACAATGAGCAGTTCTTC. It specifies CASSQDTGTLYNEQFF.

J is TRBJ2-3 and V is TRBV3-1, with TRBD2 identical over 11 bases. The germline CDR1 and CDR2 sequences are LGHDT and YNNKEL (reference sequence). The ends lost 4 bases at V and 3 bases at J; junction bases unmatched: 15. CDR3 length: 19 residues. The CDR3 protein is CASSRVRALGLADTDTQYF. The CDR3 DNA sequence: TGTGCCAGCAGCCGAGTAAGAGCTTTGGGACTAGCGGATACAGATACGCAGTATTTT.

This clonotype came up many times. A much larger clone differs from this one at a single base, so this may be a read error. The J gene is TRBJ2-3, the V gene TRBV12-3 or TRBV12-4; D is uncertain. V lost 6 bases and J 2 bases, leaving 3 bases between the germline ends. This CDR3 comprises 11 residues. In DNA, the CDR3 is TGTGCCAGCAGCATCACAGATACGCAGTATTTT. Its translation: CASSITDTQYF.

This clonotype is a singleton in its sample. The chain has TRBV11-2 and TRBJ2-5; D gene unclear. CDR3 length equals 15 residues. Germline V CDR1 and CDR2: SGHAT, FQNNGV. The ends were cut back, 2 bases at V and 5 bases at J, with 15 bases in the middle. The CDR3 bases are TGTGCCAGCAGCTTACGACCGCTCGTTGAGGAGACCCAGTACTTC. It specifies CASSLRPLVEETQYF.

To note about this clonotype: One end of the junction varies from germline; a read error may be responsible. This rearrangement joins TRBV6-5 to TRBJ2-6, with 9 bases lining up with TRBD1. Germline V gene data show CDR1 as MNHEY and CDR2 as SVGAGI. This CDR3 comprises 12 residues. This chain's CDR3 is CASSPNLDRGSF. CDR3 DNA sequence: TGTGCCAGCAGTCCCAACCTGGACAGGGGAAGCTTC.

The chain couples TRBV5-1 to TRBJ1-1; D is unclear. The germline V gene encodes CDR1 SGHRS and CDR2 YFSETQ. The CDR3 has 14 residues. V was clipped by 0 bases and J by 1 base, with 7 bases between them. The CDR3 DNA sequence: TGCGCCAGCAGCTTGGGGCCCCGGAACACTGAAGCTTTCTTT. Protein sequence: CASSLGPRNTEAFF.

This clonotype was found a few times. The DNA for the CDR3 is TGTGCCAGCTCCCCCACCGGGGTCTACGAGCAGTACTTC. Translation gives CASSPTGVYEQYF. The chain joins TRBV18 to TRBJ2-7; possibly TRBD2 for D (5 bases). V lost 6 bases and J 3 bases, leaving 12 bases between the germline ends. The CDR3 is 13 residues long. Germline assignment: CDR1 KGHSH and CDR2 LQKENI.

This clonotype was detected a few times. V and J are TRBV3-1 and TRBJ2-7, with D perhaps matching TRBD2 (6 bases). Trimming cost V 0 bases and J 1 base, with 10 bases left between them. Germline assignment: CDR1 LGHDT and CDR2 YNNKEL (reference sequence). This CDR3 has 15 amino acids. CDR3 amino acids: CASSQEWEASYEQYF. CDR3 DNA sequence: TGTGCCAGCAGCCAAGAGTGGGAGGCGTCCTACGAGCAGTACTTC.

This clonotype has just a few counts. The chain recombines TRBV24-1 with TRBJ2-7; D gene unclear. Germline V gives CDR1 KGHDR, CDR2 SFDVKD. Trimming left V 4 bases short and J 3 bases short, with 12 bases between. This CDR3 contains 14 residues. The CDR3: CATSDPHSGYEQYF. CDR3 DNA: TGTGCCACCAGTGACCCTCACTCTGGCTACGAGCAGTACTTC.

Ten or more counts support this clonotype. The genes are TRBV12-3 or TRBV12-4 and TRBJ2-7, with D perhaps matching TRBD1 (6 bases). This CDR3 has 13 amino acids. Trimming took off 6 bases at V and 2 bases at J, with 11 bases between the two ends. CDR3: CASRPTGTYEQYF. CDR3 coding DNA: TGTGCCAGCAGGCCTACAGGGACCTACGAGCAGTACTTC.

This clonotype was seen more than once but under ten times. The chain recombines TRBV29-1 with TRBJ1-2; D is possibly TRBD1 (5 bases). Germline loops: CDR1 SQVTM, CDR2 ANQGSEA. The CDR3 sequence is 12 residues long. The V end lost 7 bases, the J end lost 4 bases, and 13 bases lay between the germline ends. DNA for the CDR3: TGCAGCGGCCAGACAGAAACCTATGGCTACACCTTC. It codes for CSGQTETYGYTF.

This clonotype showed up just a few times. This chain joins TRBV5-1 and TRBJ1-1; no reliable D call. The CDR3 has 14 amino acids. CDR1 and CDR2 from the germline V gene are SGHRS and YFSETQ. The V end was cut by 4 bases, the J end by 8 bases, with 18 bases between. The CDR3 here is CASSTYGRRMEAFF. In nucleotides, the CDR3 is TGCGCCAGCAGCACCTACGGACGTAGAATGGAAGCTTTCTTT.

This clonotype was seen a handful of times. This chain uses TRBV10-3 with TRBJ1-1, with no clear D. V dropped 0 bases and J dropped 1 base, with 3 bases sitting between them. Germline lookup yields CDR1 ENHRY and CDR2 SYGVKD. The CDR3 has 13 amino acids. The chain's CDR3 is CAISESENTEAFF. The DNA of the CDR3 is TGTGCCATCAGTGAGTCCGAGAACACTGAAGCTTTCTTT.

This chain connects TRBV7-3 to TRBJ2-5; 7 bases are shared with TRBD2. This CDR3 region has 14 residues. Germline CDR1 SGHTA, CDR2 FQGTGA. The ends lost 5 bases at V and 3 bases at J; junction bases unmatched: 6. CDR3 sequence: CASSIMSGEETQYF. The CDR3 nucleotides are TGTGCCAGCAGCATCATGAGCGGGGAAGAGACCCAGTACTTC.

This clonotype has only a few counts. The chain joins TRBV15 to TRBJ2-1; TRBD2 matches 10 bases. With V trimmed by 5 bases and J by 1 base, 5 bases remained unmatched. CDR1 and CDR2 from the germline V gene are LNHNV and YYDKDF (reference sequence). The CDR3 totals 16 residues. CDR3 residues: CATSSRTSGSYNEQFF. CDR3 DNA: TGTGCCACCAGCTCCCGGACTAGCGGTTCCTACAATGAGCAGTTCTTC. Variable domain in full (rest from reference TRBV15 and TRBJ2-1): DAMVIQNPRYQVTQFGKPVTLSCSQTLNHNVMYWYQQKSSQAPKLLFHYYDKDFNNEADTPDNFQSRRPNTSFCFLDIRSPGLGDTAMYLCATSSRTSGSYNEQFFGPGTRLTVL.

The chain employs TRBV7-9 and TRBJ2-1; 10 bases align to TRBD2. Germline CDR1 is SEHNR and CDR2 is FQNEAQ (reference sequence). This CDR3 region has 16 residues. Trimming removed 5 bases from V and 8 bases from J; junction bases left unmatched: 12. CDR3 loop: CASSALAGGFLDEQFF. The CDR3 DNA reads TGTGCCAGCAGCGCTTTAGCGGGAGGTTTTCTTGATGAGCAGTTCTTC.

The V call is TRBV20-1, the J call TRBJ2-7, with unresolved D. There are 11 residues in the CDR3. V was trimmed by 6 bases and J by 1 base, leaving 7 bases between them. Germline V gene data show CDR1 as DFQATT and CDR2 as SNEGSKA (reference sequence). CDR3 nucleotide sequence: TGCAGTGCACGGTCATCCTACGAGCAGTACTTC. Its protein product is CSARSSYEQYF.

The chain employs TRBV4-1 and TRBJ2-7, with D possibly matching TRBD1 (7 bases). CDR1 is MGHRA, CDR2 YSYEKL, per germline. V shed 4 bases and J shed 2 bases, with 15 bases lying between them. The CDR3 extends over 15 amino acids. The CDR3 bases are TGCGCCAGCAGCCTCGCGGGACAGTTAGCCTACGAGCAGTACTTC. This encodes CASSLAGQLAYEQYF.

The J gene is TRBJ1-1, the V gene TRBV6-1; D is unresolved. The length of the CDR3 is 14 residues. The germline V gene has CDR1 MNHNS and CDR2 SASEGT. V dropped 5 bases and J dropped 4 bases, with 14 bases sitting between them. The CDR3 loop is CASSSTEVATEAFF. CDR3 nucleotide sequence: TGTGCCAGCAGTTCGACGGAGGTAGCCACTGAAGCTTTCTTT.

This chain joins TRBV27 and TRBJ1-1; tentatively, D is TRBD1 (5 bases). Germline CDR1 MNHEY, CDR2 SMNVEV (reference sequence). The CDR3 is made up of 14 amino acids. The V end was cut by 5 bases, the J end by 7 bases, with 17 bases between. The DNA of the CDR3 is TGTGCCAGCAGTGCCGACAGCCCCTCAGGTGAAGCTTTCTTT. Translated, it gives CASSADSPSGEAFF.

The chain uses TRBV7-9 and TRBJ2-3, with a possible D match to TRBD2 (6 bases). The CDR3 totals 14 residues. V was cut by 5 bases and J by 0 bases, with 9 bases left in between. Germline CDR1 reads SEHNR; CDR2 reads FQNEAQ (reference sequence). The CDR3 bases are TGTGCCAGCAGCCACGGGACTAGCACAGATACGCAGTATTTT. It is translated as CASSHGTSTDTQYF.

The chain employs TRBV20-1 and TRBJ2-3; possible D gene TRBD1, 6 bases. Trimming pared 4 bases from V and 3 bases from J, leaving 11 bases between. CDR1 DFQATT and CDR2 SNEGSKA come from the germline V gene (reference sequence). The CDR3 consists of 13 residues. This CDR3 is CSAKAQGTDTQYF. CDR3 in DNA: TGCAGTGCTAAGGCTCAGGGGACAGATACGCAGTATTTT.

The CDR3 spells CASSLMRAGELFF. The CDR3 nucleotides read TGTGCCAGCAGTTTGATGAGGGCCGGGGAGCTGTTTTTT. The V gene is TRBV12-3 or TRBV12-4, the J gene TRBJ2-2, with D perhaps TRBD2 (5 bases). V dropped 3 bases and J dropped 6 bases, with 8 bases sitting between them. The CDR3 length is 13 residues.

This clonotype has at least ten counts. The rearrangement joins TRBV4-3 to TRBJ2-3, with D possibly TRBD2 on 5 matching bases. The CDR3 covers 14 residues. V was pared by 4 bases and J by 3 bases, with 11 bases between. CDR1 is LGHNA and CDR2 is YSLEER in the germline V gene. This CDR3 is CASSPYRGTDTQYF. The CDR3 nucleotides read TGCGCCAGCAGCCCATACCGGGGAACAGATACGCAGTATTTT.